This T cell receptor beta chain was documented in a study of identical twins. TCRdb re-called the 5' RACE reads with MiXCR, one entry per CDR3 protein. The sample has fewer than 500,000 distinct CDR3 sequences, more than 20% seen once. There were only healthy Caucasians among the donors. The V segment lost 3 bases and the J segment 5 bases; nucleotides outside the gene matches: 7. This CDR3 is 15 amino acids long. The V gene's germline CDR1 is SGDLS and CDR2 YYNGEE. These data were also reused for a study on T cells expressing NK-cell markers. This second study notes: The eight sequenced donors comprised seven who were HCMV-seropositive and one who was seronegative. What restricted sorting to alpha-beta TCR T cells in several experiments was an anti-gamma-delta TCR antibody.

The sequence derives from a woman in her late teens or twenties in good health. The V gene is TRBV9, the J gene TRBJ2-1; 8 positions match TRBD2. Input material: CD4+ T cells sorted from blood. The CDR3 bases are TGTGCCAGCAGCGAACTTAGCGGGGTTCACAATGAGCAGTTCTTC. Translated, it gives CASSELSGVHNEQFF.